This entry describes one T cell receptor (beta chain). These data are taken from a study of blood T cells in healthy people across ages. The second PCR ran roughly 6 to 12 cycles with a sample-barcoded 5' primer and J-beta primers. At least 3 million CDR3-containing paired-end reads were obtained per sample. In TCRdb, the 5' RACE reads were re-called with MiXCR into one record per CDR3 protein. The sample lists around 700,000 distinct CDR3 sequences, roughly 25% occurring once. This CDR3 region has 16 residues. CDR1 and CDR2 from the germline V gene are MGHRA and YSYEKL. The same specimen was also included in a second study, on T cells of mothers and their children. That source notes: Each donor was one of three healthy Caucasian mothers or one of their six children.

This sequence joins TRBV4-1 and TRBJ2-5; TRBD2 matches at 7 bases. The last part of the DNA fits TRBJ2-1 better; the J call may be wrong. Sequencing was carried out using blood. The source of this sequence is a boy younger than 18 in good health. The CDR3 DNA follows: TGCGCCAGCAGCCAACCCCCGGGACTACCCTACAATGAGCAGTTCTTC. Translating it yields CASSQPPGLPYNEQFF.